This section outlines one T cell receptor (beta chain) sequence together with its context. This record belongs to a study of blood T cell repertoires in COVID-19. On the study more broadly: Spain, Italy and the United States supplied samples that represented acute and convalescent COVID-19. T cells, B-cell-depleted T cells, or PBMCs supplied cDNA or gDNA.

Source study methods: Reference gene primer amplification in the assay estimated nucleated cell counts. The repertoire was sequenced with immunoSEQ multiplex PCR; TCRdb's copy has only in-frame clones and lacks some. D and trimming come from the DNA, and the V and J calls and clone size come from that table. The sample lists under 200,000 clones; about 83% were seen once. This CDR3 has 13 amino acids. V lost 0 bases and J lost 6, with 8 bases in between. Per germline, CDR1 KGHSH and CDR2 LQKENI. The sequenced sample consisted of peripheral blood. The rearrangement uses TRBV18 and TRBJ1-2, with D possibly being TRBD1 (6 bases). The clonotype comes from a woman older than 75 with acute or convalescent COVID-19. As DNA, the CDR3 is TGTGCCAGCTCACCACCACAGGGCAATGGCTACACCTTC. The encoded protein is CASSPPQGNGYTF. The full variable domain, in which reference TRBV18 and TRBJ1-2 provide the parts outside the CDR3, is NAGVMQNPRHLVRRRGQEARLRCSPMKGHSHVYWYRQLPEEGLKFMVYLQKENIIDESGMPKERFSAEFPKEGPSILRIQQVVRGDSAAYFCASSPPQGNGYTFGSGTRLTVV.